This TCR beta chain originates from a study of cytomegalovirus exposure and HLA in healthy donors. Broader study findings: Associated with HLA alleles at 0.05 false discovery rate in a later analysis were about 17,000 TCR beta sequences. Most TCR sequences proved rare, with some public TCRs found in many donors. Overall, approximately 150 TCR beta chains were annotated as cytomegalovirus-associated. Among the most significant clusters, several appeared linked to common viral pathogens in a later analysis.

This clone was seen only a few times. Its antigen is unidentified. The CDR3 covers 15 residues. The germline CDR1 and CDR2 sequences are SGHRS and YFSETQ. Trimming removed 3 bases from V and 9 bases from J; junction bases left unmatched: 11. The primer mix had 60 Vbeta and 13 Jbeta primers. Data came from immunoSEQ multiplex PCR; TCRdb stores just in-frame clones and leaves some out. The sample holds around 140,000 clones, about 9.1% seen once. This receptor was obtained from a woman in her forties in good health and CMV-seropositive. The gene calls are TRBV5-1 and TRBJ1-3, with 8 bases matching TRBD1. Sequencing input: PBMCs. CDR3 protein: CASSSGQGVTSTIYF. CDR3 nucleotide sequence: TGCGCCAGCAGCTCCGGACAGGGTGTAACGAGCACCATATATTTT.